The rows below give T cell receptor beta chains drawn from one sample of a study of blood T cell repertoires in COVID-19. Method: immunoSEQ multiplex PCR; TCRdb's copy keeps in-frame clones and lacks some. The top ten hold about 2.9% of the sample, which has 390,000 or so clones, around 90% seen once. The sample was peripheral blood. The receptors were sampled from a woman aged 25 to 39 with COVID-19, enrolled during active disease. Each CDR3 is given with its conserved first and last residue. D genes are given only for firm matches. A row's size may be missing; if present it is once, few, many or a size class.

CDR3nt,CDR3aa,j_gene,abundance,v_gene,d_gene
TGTGCCAGCAGCCCTCGGTTAGGGCGGGCTTACAATGAGCAGTTCTTC,CASSPRLGRAYNEQFF,TRBJ2-1,-,TRBV11-3,-
TGTGCCAGCAGTGAAGCCAACCACCGCGCCGAGACCCAGTACTTC,CASSEANHRAETQYF,TRBJ2-5,-,TRBV25-1,-
TGCAGCGTTGATCTAGATTGGAGCAATGAGCAGTTCTTC,CSVDLDWSNEQFF,TRBJ2-1,-,TRBV29-1,-
TGTGCCACCGGCGGACAGGGAAAACGTGGCTACACCTTC,CATGGQGKRGYTF,TRBJ1-2,-,TRBV10-3,TRBD1
TGTGCCACCGCCGGGAGCGGAGACAATGAGCAGTTCTTC,CATAGSGDNEQFF,TRBJ2-1,-,TRBV24-1,-
TGTGCCAGCAGCTTGCTTACCCGCACAGGGGCGATAAATGAAAAACTGTTTTTT,CASSLLTRTGAINEKLFF,TRBJ1-4,-,TRBV5-8,TRBD1
TGTGCCAGCAGCTCCGCAGGGTCCAAGGACATTCAGTACTTC,CASSSAGSKDIQYF,TRBJ2-4,-,TRBV14,-
TGTGCCAGCAGCTTAGAAAGGGGAGGGCCGGTGGGTGAGCAGTTCTTC,CASSLERGGPVGEQFF,TRBJ2-1,-,TRBV7-2,TRBD2
TGTGCCAGCAGCCGAACAGGGGGCCAGGAGGAGGACTATGGCTACACCTTC,CASSRTGGQEEDYGYTF,TRBJ1-2,-,TRBV5-8,TRBD1
TGTGCCAGCAGCAGCCCCATTCACCCAGGGACAGGGGAACCAGATACGCAGTATTTT,CASSSPIHPGTGEPDTQYF,TRBJ2-3,-,TRBV7-9,TRBD1
TGTGCCACCAGTGACGACAGGGTTGTAGGCTACACCTTC,CATSDDRVVGYTF,TRBJ1-2,-,TRBV24-1,TRBD1
TGTGCCACCAAACAGGGTGGACGATTCGAAAAACTGTTTTTT,CATKQGGRFEKLFF,TRBJ1-4,-,TRBV27,-
TGTGCCAGCGGAAAACAGGGGGCGTTCACTGAAGCTTTCTTT,CASGKQGAFTEAFF,TRBJ1-1,-,TRBV7-9,TRBD1
TGTGCCAGCAGTCGCACGGTCGGGGGGCAGAGTTCTGGAAACACCATATATTTT,CASSRTVGGQSSGNTIYF,TRBJ1-3,few,TRBV6-6,-
TGTGCCAGTAGTCCCCGGTTGGGCGCGAATTCACCCCTCCACTTT,CASSPRLGANSPLHF,TRBJ1-6,-,TRBV19,-
TGCGCCAGCAGCCAAGAGGCAGGGGCTGGAAACACCATATATTTT,CASSQEAGAGNTIYF,TRBJ1-3,-,TRBV4-3,-
TGTGCCAGCAGCCAGGGGGGGCAGCGTGCCTACGAGCAGTACTTC,CASSQGGQRAYEQYF,TRBJ2-7,-,TRBV4-2,-
TGTGCCAGCAGTTCTCTAGGGGCCGCGAACACCGGGGAGCTGTTTTTT,CASSSLGAANTGELFF,TRBJ2-2,-,TRBV6-2/TRBV6-3,-
TGTGCCAGTAGTAGGGGACAGTTCGGCGGCTACACCTTC,CASSRGQFGGYTF,TRBJ1-2,many,TRBV19,TRBD1
TGTGCCAGCAGTTTAGCCGGGGTCAATGAGCAGTTCTTC,CASSLAGVNEQFF,TRBJ2-1,-,TRBV12-3/TRBV12-4,-
TGTGCCAGCAGTCTCAGAGGTAGACCGGATGAGCAGTTCTTC,CASSLRGRPDEQFF,TRBJ2-1,once,TRBV27,-
TGTGCCAGTAGTATCGTAAGGCGACAGGGTGTCACAGATACGCAGTATTTT,CASSIVRRQGVTDTQYF,TRBJ2-3,-,TRBV19,TRBD1
TGCGCCAGCAGCTTGGACGGGCAGGGGGCGCTTCCTGGGGCCAACGTCCTGACTTTC,CASSLDGQGALPGANVLTF,TRBJ2-6,-,TRBV5-1,TRBD1
TGCGCCAGCAGCCAACCGGGACAGACCTACGAGCAGTACTTC,CASSQPGQTYEQYF,TRBJ2-7,-,TRBV4-1,TRBD1
TGTGCCATCAGTGAGGAACGACAGGGTGAAGCTTTCTTT,CAISEERQGEAFF,TRBJ1-1,-,TRBV10-3,TRBD1
TGTGCCAGCAGTTACGAAGGGCGTGGGGGGTTGAGTGAGCAGTTCTTC,CASSYEGRGGLSEQFF,TRBJ2-1,-,TRBV28,-
TGTGCCAGCAGCAAGGACAGGGTTCTTCCCGGGGAGCTGTTTTTT,CASSKDRVLPGELFF,TRBJ2-2,once,TRBV28,TRBD1
TGTGCCAGCAGTTCAATCGGCAGGGATACTGAAGCTTTCTTT,CASSSIGRDTEAFF,TRBJ1-1,-,TRBV3-1/TRBV3-2,-
TGCAGTGCTAGTAACCTAGCGGGAGACAATACGCAGTATTTT,CSASNLAGDNTQYF,TRBJ2-3,-,TRBV20-1,TRBD2
TGTGCCAGCAGCTTAGCGAGACGACAGGTTTCCTACGAGCAGTACTTC,CASSLARRQVSYEQYF,TRBJ2-7,-,TRBV7-8,-
TGTGCCAGCAGCGCCCGGGACAGGGGGCACTACGAGCAGTACTTC,CASSARDRGHYEQYF,TRBJ2-7,-,TRBV3-1/TRBV3-2,TRBD1
TGTGCCGGATTGGGGACAGGGGGCGTTTTGAACACTGAAGCTTTCTTT,CAGLGTGGVLNTEAFF,TRBJ1-1,once,TRBV7-9,TRBD1
TGTGCCACCAGCTCCCGAGGGGTGGTCGGGGGGGCTGAAGCTTTCTTT,CATSSRGVVGGAEAFF,TRBJ1-1,-,TRBV15,-
TGCGCCAGCAGCCCTAATTTCGCTGAGCAGTTCTTC,CASSPNFAEQFF,TRBJ2-1,-,TRBV4-1,-
TGCGCCAGCAGCCCCCGCGGCGGAACTAGCACAGATACGCAGTATTTT,CASSPRGGTSTDTQYF,TRBJ2-3,-,TRBV5-1,-
TGTGCCAGCAGTGTACAACAGATGAACACTGAAGCTTTCTTT,CASSVQQMNTEAFF,TRBJ1-1,few,TRBV2,-
TGTGCCAGCAGCCAAGCTCCGGGGGACGGGGAGCTGTTTTTT,CASSQAPGDGELFF,TRBJ2-2,-,TRBV3-1/TRBV3-2,-